The 21 T cell receptor beta chains reported below all come from one sample, sequenced in a study of blood T cell repertoires in COVID-19. Clones were sequenced by immunoSEQ multiplex PCR, and TCRdb holds only the in-frame ones, with some missing. Of more than 150,000 clones in the sample, around 81% are singletons; the top ten hold roughly an eighth. Sequencing used peripheral blood. The receptors here all came from a woman at least 80 years old with COVID-19, enrolled during active disease.

The chain combines TRBV30 with TRBJ1-2; D is uncertain. Looked up from germline, CDR1 is GTSNPN and CDR2 is SVGIG (reference sequence). The CDR3 sequence is 12 residues long. V was trimmed by 3 bases and J by 4 bases, leaving 9 bases between them. CDR3 protein: CAWSPGSYGYTF. The CDR3 bases are TGTGCCTGGAGCCCGGGATCCTATGGCTACACCTTC.

The chain combines TRBV7-2 with TRBJ2-6; no clear D. The V gene's germline CDR1 is SGHTA and CDR2 FQGNSA. The V end was cut by 1 base, the J end by 3 bases, with 4 bases between. The CDR3 consists of 14 residues. CDR3 region: CASSLGVGANVLTF. CDR3 in DNA: TGTGCCAGCAGCTTAGGCGTTGGGGCCAACGTCCTGACTTTC.

The chain uses TRBV7-2 and TRBJ1-4; no clear D. V dropped 4 bases and J dropped 5 bases, with 17 bases sitting between them. Germline values: CDR1 SGHTA, CDR2 FQGNSA. This CDR3 is 16 amino acids long. CDR3 residues: CASSSFSPRLNEKLFF. DNA for the CDR3: TGTGCCAGCAGCTCATTCTCTCCACGACTAAATGAAAAACTGTTTTTT.

This chain uses TRBV24-1 with TRBJ1-1, with 8 nucleotides matching TRBD1. CDR1 and CDR2 from the germline V gene are KGHDR and SFDVKD. There are 12 residues in the CDR3. After removal of 9 bases from V and 7 bases from J, the junction contained 6 bases not matched to a gene. The CDR3 region is CATQGAVGEAFF. The CDR3 nucleotides read TGTGCCACCCAGGGGGCAGTCGGTGAAGCTTTCTTT.

The rearrangement links TRBV5-8 to TRBJ2-2; no clear D. The V end was cut by 3 bases, the J end by 5 bases, with 5 bases between. CDR1 and CDR2 from the germline V gene are SGHTS and YDEGEE. The CDR3 loop spans 12 amino acids. CDR3 in DNA: TGTGCCAGCAGCTGGCTTACCGGGGAGCTGTTTTTT. It translates to CASSWLTGELFF.

The J gene is TRBJ1-2, the V gene TRBV9; D may be TRBD1 (5 bases). Germline V gene data show CDR1 as SGDLS and CDR2 as YYNGEE. Trimming removed 1 base at V and 0 bases at J, with 7 bases between. There are 14 residues in the CDR3. The CDR3 loop is CASSVLTANYGYTF. The CDR3 bases are TGTGCCAGCAGCGTATTGACAGCTAACTATGGCTACACCTTC.

The V and J genes are TRBV11-2 and TRBJ2-2, with 12 nucleotides matching TRBD1. The CDR3 runs 16 residues. The V gene end was trimmed by 5 bases and the J gene end by 6 bases; junction bases not matched to a gene: 7. The germline V gene has CDR1 SGHAT and CDR2 FQNNGV. The DNA of the CDR3 is TGTGCCAGCAGCGGCCTGGGACAGGGGGCGTCCGGGGAGCTGTTTTTT. Translating it yields CASSGLGQGASGELFF. The full variable domain, completed using reference TRBV11-2 and TRBJ2-2, is EAGVAQSPRYKIIEKRQSVAFWCNPISGHATLYWYQQILGQGPKLLIQFQNNGVVDDSQLPKDRFSAERLKGVDSTLKIQPAKLEDSAVYLCASSGLGQGASGELFFGEGSRLTVL.

The V gene is TRBV2, the J gene TRBJ1-1; D possibly corresponds to TRBD1 (5 bases). Trimming left V 7 bases short and J 3 bases short, with 12 bases between. The CDR3 contains 13 residues. Germline lookup yields CDR1 SNHLY and CDR2 FYNNEI. Here the CDR3 reads CASIGFRDTEAFF. The CDR3 bases are TGTGCCAGCATTGGGTTCAGGGACACTGAAGCTTTCTTT. Full variable domain (rest looked up from reference TRBV2 and TRBJ1-1): EPEVTQTPSHQVTQMGQEVILRCVPISNHLYFYWYRQILGQKVEFLVSFYNNEISEKSEIFDDQFSVERPDGSNFTLKIRSTKLEDSAMYFCASIGFRDTEAFFGQGTRLTVV.

This CDR3 reads CASSLAGLAGGPRDEQYF. CDR3 sequence (DNA): TGTGCCAGCAGCTTAGCCGGACTAGCGGGAGGGCCTCGCGACGAGCAGTACTTC. The chain has TRBV7-9 and TRBJ2-7, with 15 bases that match TRBD2. This CDR3 is built from 18 residues. J gave up 5 bases and V 0 bases, and 8 bases lay outside the gene matches. The V gene's germline CDR1 is SEHNR and CDR2 FQNEAQ (reference sequence).

This chain connects TRBV7-2 to TRBJ2-3; D is possibly TRBD2 (7 bases). The CDR3 has 15 amino acids. V was pared by 3 bases and J by 8 bases, with 18 bases between. Germline CDR1 reads SGHTA; CDR2 reads FQGNSA. The CDR3 DNA sequence: TGTGCCAGCAGCTTCTATCCGGGGGGCCGGGGTACGCAGTATTTT. Translating gives CASSFYPGGRGTQYF.

The V and J genes are TRBV6-4 and TRBJ1-5; possibly TRBD1 for D (5 bases). Germline V CDR1 and CDR2: MRHNA, SNTAGT. The ends were cut back, 4 bases at V and 0 bases at J, with 10 bases in the middle. The CDR3 sequence is 15 residues long. CDR3 sequence reads: CASSVDGASNQPQHF. The CDR3 region has the DNA TGTGCCAGCAGTGTGGATGGGGCTAGCAATCAGCCCCAGCATTTT.

The chain joins TRBV11-2 to TRBJ1-3; 7 bases match TRBD1. The CDR3 contains 15 residues. V was clipped by 6 bases and J by 2 bases; unmatched bases: 7. Per germline, CDR1 SGHAT and CDR2 FQNNGV. CDR3 sequence (DNA): TGTGCCAGCAGTCTCACAGGGGTTCCTGGAAACACCATATATTTT. Amino acid sequence: CASSLTGVPGNTIYF.

This chain links TRBV12-3 or TRBV12-4 with TRBJ2-3; the D gene is possibly TRBD1 (5 bases). V lost 6 bases and J 2 bases, leaving 9 bases between the germline ends. The CDR3 spans 13 residues. The CDR3 DNA reads TGTGCCAGCAGGGACATAAACACAGATACGCAGTATTTT. Encoded protein: CASRDINTDTQYF.

V usage is TRBV5-1 and J usage is TRBJ2-1; 9 nucleotides line up with TRBD1. Looked up from germline, CDR1 is SGHRS and CDR2 is YFSETQ. The junction had 7 bases not matched to a gene; V was cut back by 4 bases and J by 5 bases. The CDR3 contains 15 residues. The DNA of the CDR3 is TGCGCCAGCAGCCCCGGACAGGGGTTAAACAATGAGCAGTTCTTC. Amino acid sequence: CASSPGQGLNNEQFF.

The rearrangement uses TRBV19 and TRBJ1-6; D uncertain. Trimming stripped 5 bases from V and 7 bases from J, with 9 bases between. Looked up from germline, CDR1 is LNHDA and CDR2 is SQIVND (reference sequence). This CDR3 contains 13 residues. CDR3 sequence: CASSPQKNSPLHF. The CDR3 bases are TGTGCCAGTAGTCCCCAGAAAAATTCACCCCTCCACTTT.

V and J are TRBV7-9 and TRBJ2-1; 8 positions match TRBD1. V was clipped by 4 bases and J by 2 bases; unmatched bases: 4. The CDR3 length is 15 residues. CDR1 is SEHNR, CDR2 FQNEAQ, per germline (reference sequence). The CDR3 nucleotides read TGTGCCAGCAGCTCGCCGGGACAGGCCTACAATGAGCAGTTCTTC. Translation gives CASSSPGQAYNEQFF.

The chain links TRBV29-1 to TRBJ1-2; D perhaps matches TRBD1 (5 bases). This CDR3 comprises 14 residues. Germline CDR1 is SQVTM and CDR2 is ANQGSEA. V lost 1 base to trimming and J lost 7 bases, with 16 bases between them. The CDR3 region is CSVEVQGGLPGYTF. The CDR3 DNA sequence: TGCAGCGTTGAAGTCCAGGGAGGCCTTCCTGGCTACACCTTC.

J is TRBJ2-1 and V is TRBV7-2, with D perhaps matching TRBD2 (6 bases). This CDR3 has 16 residues. Germline CDR1 reads SGHTA; CDR2 reads FQGNSA. V lost 5 bases and J lost 0, with 14 bases in between. CDR3 nucleotide sequence: TGTGCCAGCAGCCCTCGGAGCGGGCTCTCCTACAATGAGCAGTTCTTC. Amino acids: CASSPRSGLSYNEQFF.

The chain carries TRBV11-3 and TRBJ1-1; D gene uncertain. This CDR3 region has 14 residues. V was shortened by 3 bases and J by 0 bases, with 8 bases between the two germline ends. Germline V CDR1 and CDR2: SGHNT, YENEEA. Here the CDR3 DNA reads TGTGCCAGCAGCTTCACAGAGATGAACACTGAAGCTTTCTTT. Translation: CASSFTEMNTEAFF.

The gene calls are TRBV6-2 or TRBV6-3 and TRBJ2-7; a possible D gene is TRBD2 (5 bases). CDR1 is MNHEY, CDR2 SVGEGT, per germline. V lost 2 bases, J lost 3 bases, and 14 bases lay in between. The CDR3 contains 15 residues. CDR3 residues: CASSYAPVAGYEQYF. The CDR3, as DNA: TGTGCCAGCAGTTACGCGCCTGTGGCGGGCTACGAGCAGTACTTC.

This chain uses TRBV6-5 with TRBJ2-2; tentative D call: TRBD2 (5 bases). This CDR3 is built from 15 residues. The germline CDR1 and CDR2 sequences are MNHEY and SVGAGI. V shed 5 bases and J shed 5 bases, with 15 bases lying between them. DNA of the CDR3: TGTGCCAGCAGTACCCGTCGCCGGGAAACCGGGGAGCTGTTTTTT. Translation: CASSTRRRETGELFF.